This entry lists 30 T cell receptor beta chains sequenced from one sample in a study of blood T cell repertoires in COVID-19. TCRdb's copy holds only in-frame clones and misses some; the assay was immunoSEQ multiplex PCR. This repertoire shows 250,000 or so clones, 75% to 85% found once; its top ten account for around 5.5%. The sequencing input was peripheral blood. All receptors derive from a human donor in a cohort sampled during active COVID-19.

This chain joins TRBV12-3 or TRBV12-4 and TRBJ1-2, with D hard to call. V lost 6 bases and J 0 bases, leaving 8 bases between the germline ends. The CDR3 has 13 residues. The CDR3 sequence is CASSPNANYGYTF. The CDR3, as DNA: TGTGCCAGCAGCCCTAACGCTAACTATGGCTACACCTTC.

The chain carries TRBV14 and TRBJ1-1, with TRBD1 as a possible D gene (6 bases). The CDR3 has 12 residues. Germline lookup yields CDR1 SGHDN and CDR2 FVKESK. Trimming removed 5 bases at V and 11 bases at J, with 15 bases between. CDR3 DNA sequence: TGTGCCAGCAGCTCTGGGGGGGCGAGGGCTTTCTTT. Its protein is CASSSGGARAFF. Supplemented by reference TRBV14 and TRBJ1-1, the full variable domain reads EAGVTQFPSHSVIEKGQTVTLRCDPISGHDNLYWYRRVMGKEIKFLLHFVKESKQDESGMPNNRFLAERTGGTYSTLKVQPAELEDSGVYFCASSSGGARAFFGQGTRLTVV.

This clone was found once. The chain recombines TRBV10-2 with TRBJ2-3, with a weak D call TRBD2 (5 bases). There are 12 residues in the CDR3. The germline V gene encodes CDR1 WSHSY and CDR2 SAAADI. V lost 8 bases to trimming and J lost 4 bases, with 10 bases between them. CDR3 nucleotides: TGCGCCAGCCTAGCTCAATCAGATACGCAGTATTTT. Amino acids: CASLAQSDTQYF.

The V gene is TRBV2, the J gene TRBJ1-4; D possibly corresponds to TRBD1 (5 bases). V dropped 10 bases and J dropped 0 bases, with 12 bases sitting between them. CDR1 SNHLY and CDR2 FYNNEI come from the germline V gene. There are 14 residues in the CDR3. CDR3 in DNA: TGTGCCACCTCGTCGACAGCAACTAATGAAAAACTGTTTTTT. This translates into CATSSTATNEKLFF.

The chain couples TRBV5-1 to TRBJ1-2; 9 nucleotides align to TRBD1. Germline values: CDR1 SGHRS, CDR2 YFSETQ. V shed 4 bases, J shed 6 bases, and the junction held 10 bases outside the gene matches. The CDR3 contains 15 residues. In nucleotides, the CDR3 is TGCGCCAGCAGCCCGGGACAGGGTTTATACGATGGCTACACCTTC. It specifies CASSPGQGLYDGYTF.

V gene TRBV4-2 combines with J gene TRBJ1-2; D remains ambiguous. The CDR3 is 14 amino acids. Trimming stripped 1 base from V and 7 bases from J, with 13 bases between. Germline CDR1 LGHNA, CDR2 YNFKEQ. DNA of the CDR3: TGTGCCAGCAGCCAAGGTGATCACGGGTCTGGCTACACCTTC. It yields the protein CASSQGDHGSGYTF.

V gene TRBV24-1 combines with J gene TRBJ2-1; D is perhaps TRBD1 (5 bases). The CDR3 totals 14 residues. The germline V gene has CDR1 KGHDR and CDR2 SFDVKD. Trimming left V 3 bases short and J 6 bases short, with 11 bases between. The CDR3 protein is CATSDRGGFNEQFF. In nucleotides, the CDR3 is TGTGCCACCAGTGATAGGGGCGGATTCAATGAGCAGTTCTTC.

The chain recombines TRBV7-3 with TRBJ2-1; possibly TRBD1 for D (6 bases). CDR3 length equals 14 residues. Germline lookup yields CDR1 SGHTA and CDR2 FQGTGA. The V end lost 5 bases, the J end lost 5 bases, and 13 bases lay between the germline ends. The CDR3 region is CASSPQGSNNEQFF. The DNA for the CDR3 is TGTGCCAGCAGCCCACAGGGTTCGAACAATGAGCAGTTCTTC.

This sequence joins TRBV24-1 and TRBJ2-3; 7 positions match TRBD1. Germline CDR1 is KGHDR and CDR2 is SFDVKD. The CDR3 length is 15 residues. Unmatched junction bases numbered 5, after V lost 2 bases and J lost 4 bases. The CDR3 nucleotides read TGTGCCACCAGTGATTCCCTGACAGGGTCAGATACGCAGTATTTT. It yields the protein CATSDSLTGSDTQYF.

The chain is built from TRBV7-5 and TRBJ2-4; TRBD1, the D gene given by the table, was not confirmed from the DNA. TRBV7-5 has pseudogene status. CDR3 size: 18 residues. The CDR3 sequence: CARSLPKFQGLAKNIQYF. CDR3 sequence (DNA): TGTGCCAGAAGCTTGCCTAAATTCCAGGGTCTAGCCAAAAACATTCAGTACTTC.

The CDR3 DNA is TGTGCCAGCAGCGAGGGACAGGGGAGGGGAAAACTGTTTTTT. Translated: CASSEGQGRGKLFF. This sequence joins TRBV9 and TRBJ1-4; 10 bases align to TRBD1. The ends lost 3 bases at V and 10 bases at J; junction bases unmatched: 6. There are 14 residues in the CDR3. Germline V gene sequence: CDR1 SGDLS, CDR2 YYNGEE. The full variable domain, its missing parts supplied by reference TRBV9 and TRBJ1-4, is DSGVTQTPKHLITATGQRVTLRCSPRSGDLSVYWYQQSLDQGLQFLIQYYNGEERAKGNILERFSAQQFPDLHSELNLSSLELGDSALYFCASSEGQGRGKLFFGSGTQLSVL.

The chain joins TRBV11-2 to TRBJ2-7, with TRBD1 as a possible D gene (5 bases). Germline CDR1 reads SGHAT; CDR2 reads FQNNGV. With 1 base removed from V and 1 base from J, the gap between germline ends came to 14 bases. The CDR3 is 16 residues long. The CDR3 reads CASSLGVGVGSYEQYF. The CDR3 nucleotides are TGTGCCAGCAGCTTAGGTGTAGGGGTAGGGTCCTACGAGCAGTACTTC.

This rearrangement joins TRBV12-3 or TRBV12-4 to TRBJ1-1; no clear D. The CDR3 runs 13 residues. Deletions cut 5 bases from V and 9 bases from J, with 16 bases between. The CDR3 DNA reads as TGTGCCAGCAGTGCTGACCCAGACGGGAAAGCTTTCTTT. Protein product: CASSADPDGKAFF.

The genes are TRBV6-2 or TRBV6-3 and TRBJ2-5; 8 positions agree with TRBD2. The germline CDR1 and CDR2 sequences are MNHEY and SVGEGT. V shed 4 bases and J 2 bases; nucleotides not matched to a gene: 9. This CDR3 region has 16 residues. The CDR3 loop is CASSLSGGAGQETQYF. CDR3 nucleotide sequence: TGTGCCAGCAGTTTAAGCGGGGGAGCCGGACAAGAGACCCAGTACTTC.

The rearrangement links TRBV27 to TRBJ2-5, with 9 bases identical to TRBD2. The CDR3 has 18 amino acids. Germline assignment: CDR1 MNHEY and CDR2 SMNVEV (reference sequence). J gave up 3 bases and V 4 bases, and 15 bases lay outside the gene matches. CDR3 sequence: CASSSELAAIAGEETQYF. The CDR3 DNA reads TGTGCCAGCAGTTCCGAACTCGCAGCGATAGCGGGAGAAGAGACCCAGTACTTC.

This chain connects TRBV15 to TRBJ1-3, with 9 bases fitting TRBD1. The V gene's germline CDR1 is LNHNV and CDR2 YYDKDF (reference sequence). The CDR3 sequence is 15 residues long. J lost 3 bases, V lost 2 bases, and 2 bases had no gene match. The CDR3 reads CATSRNRGLGNTIYF. The CDR3 nucleotides read TGTGCCACCAGCAGAAACAGGGGGCTTGGAAACACCATATATTTT.

The chain joins TRBV21-1 to TRBJ1-1; TRBD1, as called in the table, went unchecked against the DNA. TRBV21-1 is designated a pseudogene. This CDR3 spans 15 amino acids. The CDR3 protein is CASSNKAGVGTEAFF. The DNA of the CDR3 is TGTGCCAGCAGCAATAAGGCAGGGGTTGGTACTGAAGCTTTCTTT.

The chain is built from TRBV28 and TRBJ1-2; TRBD1 aligns across 9 bases. The V gene's germline CDR1 is MDHEN and CDR2 SYDVKM. Losses at the gene ends were 7 bases for V and 2 bases for J; bases not matched to a gene: 8. The CDR3 covers 15 residues. In DNA, the CDR3 is TGTGCCAGCACGATACAGGGGGCGCAAAACTATGGCTACACCTTC. Encoded protein: CASTIQGAQNYGYTF.

The V and J genes are TRBV29-1 and TRBJ2-1; 11 nucleotides match TRBD2. Germline CDR1 SQVTM, CDR2 ANQGSEA. J gave up 4 bases and V 8 bases, and 7 bases lay outside the gene matches. CDR3 length: 14 residues. This chain's CDR3 is CSPRRLAGYNEQFF. CDR3 DNA sequence: TGCAGCCCCCGACGACTAGCGGGGTACAATGAGCAGTTCTTC.

CDR3 amino acids: CASGTNNEQFF. Here the CDR3 DNA reads TGCGCCAGCGGGACTAACAATGAGCAGTTCTTC. V and J are TRBV5-1 and TRBJ2-1; 7 bases map to TRBD2. The V gene end was trimmed by 7 bases and the J gene end by 5 bases; junction bases not matched to a gene: 0. The CDR3 extends over 11 amino acids. From germline, CDR1 is SGHRS and CDR2 YFSETQ.

This chain joins TRBV2 and TRBJ1-5; no clear D. Trimming removed 4 bases at V and 1 base at J, with 5 bases between. This CDR3 is 13 amino acids long. The V gene's germline CDR1 is SNHLY and CDR2 FYNNEI. As DNA, the CDR3 is TGTGCCAGCAGTGCCGAGAGCAATCAGCCCCAGCATTTT. It translates to CASSAESNQPQHF.

The chain employs TRBV2 and TRBJ2-3; 11 nucleotides agree with TRBD1. Germline CDR1 and CDR2: SNHLY and FYNNEI. V was pared by 6 bases and J by 0 bases, with 2 bases of the junction left unmatched. CDR3 length: 15 amino acids. The CDR3 sequence is CASRRDRGSTDTQYF. The CDR3 DNA reads as TGTGCCAGCAGAAGGGACAGGGGGAGCACAGATACGCAGTATTTT.

J is TRBJ2-5 and V is TRBV18; 9 bases are shared with TRBD2. This CDR3 has 14 amino acids. The ends lost 3 bases at V and 4 bases at J; junction bases unmatched: 3. Germline V lookup: CDR1 KGHSH, CDR2 LQKENI. The CDR3 bases are TGTGCCAGCTCACCTAGCGGGAGAACAGAGACCCAGTACTTC. Encoded protein: CASSPSGRTETQYF.

The CDR3 bases are TGCGCCAGCAGCTCGTCTGGGACATTGAACACTGAAGCTTTCTTT. This translates into CASSSSGTLNTEAFF. The chain employs TRBV5-1 and TRBJ1-1, with D tentatively TRBD1 (6 bases). Trimming removed 3 bases at V and 0 bases at J, with 12 bases between. There are 15 residues in the CDR3. CDR1 SGHRS and CDR2 YFSETQ come from the germline V gene.

The chain couples TRBV5-1 to TRBJ2-7, with a possible D match to TRBD2 (6 bases). The CDR3 has 15 amino acids. Germline CDR1 reads SGHRS; CDR2 reads YFSETQ. The ends were cut back, 3 bases at V and 4 bases at J, with 17 bases in the middle. The CDR3 DNA reads as TGCGCCAGCAGCTCCTCTCTACCGGGGGTTTACGAGCAGTACTTC. Protein: CASSSSLPGVYEQYF.

The chain joins TRBV2 to TRBJ2-3; D perhaps matches TRBD1 (6 bases). CDR1 SNHLY and CDR2 FYNNEI come from the germline V gene. V was cut by 10 bases and J by 0 bases, with 14 bases left in between. This CDR3 has 14 residues. CDR3 region: CATRYRASTDTQYF. The CDR3 DNA follows: TGTGCCACCCGATACAGGGCTAGCACAGATACGCAGTATTTT.

The V and J genes are TRBV7-9 and TRBJ1-1; D remains ambiguous. This CDR3 comprises 12 residues. From germline, CDR1 is SEHNR and CDR2 FQNEAQ (reference sequence). The germline V and J ends were trimmed by 6 bases and 7 bases, with 12 bases remaining between them. CDR3 nucleotides: TGTGCCAGCAGTCGCCCGGGGTATGAAGCTTTCTTT. Translated: CASSRPGYEAFF.

This clone has just one count. V usage is TRBV18 and J usage is TRBJ1-3, with unresolved D. The CDR3 spans 16 residues. Germline V gives CDR1 KGHSH, CDR2 LQKENI. V lost 5 bases and J lost 2, with 16 bases in between. CDR3 sequence (DNA): TGTGCCAGCTCAGCCTCCCAACCGGGTGCTGGAAACACCATATATTTT. The encoded protein is CASSASQPGAGNTIYF.

The rearrangement joins TRBV4-2 to TRBJ1-5; D unresolved. V dropped 0 bases and J dropped 6 bases, with 6 bases sitting between them. CDR3 length: 13 residues. Germline lookup yields CDR1 LGHNA and CDR2 YNFKEQ. The CDR3 DNA reads TGTGCCAGCAGCCAAGATGCGGTTCAGCCCCAGCATTTT. It is translated as CASSQDAVQPQHF.

The gene calls are TRBV6-1 and TRBJ1-3; the D is unclear. CDR3 length: 14 amino acids. V was cut by 0 bases and J by 2 bases, with 5 bases left in between. Germline V gene data show CDR1 as MNHNS and CDR2 as SASEGT. CDR3 sequence reads: CASSEALPGNTIYF. The CDR3 DNA follows: TGTGCCAGCAGTGAAGCCCTACCTGGAAACACCATATATTTT.